This T cell receptor beta chain was sequenced in a study of blood T cell repertoires in COVID-19. The wider study: Sample material is recorded as cDNA or gDNA derived from T cells, B-cell-depleted T cells, or PBMCs.

This CDR3 is built from 15 residues. Germline V gene data show CDR1 as SGHAT and CDR2 as FQNNGV. Trimming took 5 bases from V and 7 from J, leaving 17 bases between them. The repertoire was sequenced with immunoSEQ multiplex PCR; TCRdb's copy has only in-frame clones and lacks some. The sample carries approximately 220,000 clones, 84% recorded once. The sequence derives from a woman between 55 and 75 years old who had recovered from COVID-19. The sample consisted of peripheral blood. The chain recombines TRBV11-2 with TRBJ1-4; possibly TRBD1 for D (6 bases). DNA of the CDR3: TGTGCCAGCAGCGCGCCGGGAGGGGGGCTTGAAAAACTGTTTTTT. It yields the protein CASSAPGGGLEKLFF.